This TCR beta chain was captured by sequencing in a study of T cells in Graves' hyperthyroidism and ophthalmopathy. Germline V gene sequence: CDR1 ENHRY, CDR2 SYGVKD. V was trimmed by 4 bases and J by 9 bases, leaving 13 bases between them. The CDR3 has 14 residues. Template material for amplifying TCR beta CDR3 regions consisted of RNA transcripts. Using the HTBI primer set, a first-round RT-PCR was run on the TCR CDR3. MiXCR was run by TCRdb on the multiplex PCR reads, yielding one entry per CDR3 protein. The table lists hundreds of thousands of distinct CDR3 sequences, 25% of them singletons. The chain has TRBV10-3 and TRBJ1-6, with D perhaps TRBD1 (5 bases). Sequenced input: blood. The clonotype comes from a man aged 45-60 years with Graves' hyperthyroidism. The CDR3 loop reads CAISAPGDGSPLHF. CDR3 sequence (DNA): TGTGCCATCAGTGCCCCCGGGGACGGTTCACCCCTCCACTTT.